This record looks at one TCR beta chain sequence and its context. Its antigen is undetermined. The CDR3 has 13 amino acids. Trimming removed 4 bases from V and 10 bases from J, with 17 bases in between. The V gene's germline CDR1 is LGHDT and CDR2 YNNKEL (reference sequence). Arm-PCR of CDR3 regions with iRepertoire HTBI primers generated TCR beta libraries. TCRdb processed the multiplex PCR reads anew with MiXCR; each CDR3 protein has one entry. The sample includes about 470,000 distinct CDR3 sequences, 20% to 25% of them seen just once. These data are taken from a study of regulatory T cells in long-lasting Graves disease. Study in general: Those with persistent Graves' disease had received antithyroid drugs for over 5 years with positive TSH receptor antibodies. Notes on the study in general: Persistent cases of Graves' showed reduced TCR diversity relative to newly diagnosed patients. Segments TRBV28, TRBJ1-2 and TRBJ2-5 showed preferential usage in persistent disease. Thyroid tissue went unexamined; only peripheral blood was analyzed.

Documented time point: persistent/refractory GD, antithyroid drugs over 5 years with positive TRAb. PBMCs were the source of the RNA used for TCR sequencing. The sequence was obtained from a female donor with Graves disease. The chain uses TRBV3-1 and TRBJ2-7; D may be TRBD2 (5 bases). Sequenced material: peripheral blood mononuclear cells (PBMCs), taken when the disease was refractory, from a patient treated with antithyroid drugs. CDR3 DNA: TGTGCCAGCAGCCTCGGAGGTTTCCCCCAACAGTACTTC. It codes for CASSLGGFPQQYF.